The rows below give T cell receptor beta chains drawn from one sample of a study of post-analysis software for immune sequencing data. TCRdb passed the PCR reads through MiXCR, listing each CDR3 protein once. The data hold about 540,000 distinct CDR3 sequences, with around a third observed a single time. Sequencing used blood. These receptors all stem from a girl aged 2 to 17 with multiple sclerosis. Each CDR3 is given with its conserved first and last residue. D genes are given only for firm matches. Some rows have no size entry. The others give once, few or many, or a class for an expanded clone.

TRBV11-2	-	-	TRBJ2-1	13	TGTGCCAGCCGCTGGGACCCCTACAATGAGCAGTTCTTC	CASRWDPYNEQFF
TRBV20-1	-	TRBD1	TRBJ2-6	15	TGCAGTGCTAGGTCAGACAGGGCCGGGGCCAACGCCCTGACTTTC	CSARSDRAGANALTF
TRBV20-1	-	TRBD2	TRBJ2-7	19	TGCAGTGCTAGAGATACCCGAACCCTCCTAGGTCGGGGGGTCTACGAGCAGTACTTC	CSARDTRTLLGRGVYEQYF
TRBV7-6	-	-	TRBJ2-5	13	TGTGCCAGCATCCCGACGGTTGGAGAGACCCAGTACTTC	CASIPTVGETQYF
TRBV5-1	-	TRBD2	TRBJ2-5	16	TGCGCCAGCAGCTCCCTAGCGGGGGCCCCCTTGGAGACCCAGTACTTC	CASSSLAGAPLETQYF
TRBV10-3	few	-	TRBJ2-7	15	TGTGCCATCAGTGATCCTTGGGACGCGCGGATGGTGCAGTACTTC	CAISDPWDARMVQYF
TRBV20-1	-	TRBD1	TRBJ1-5	16	TGCAGTGCTAGAGCGCCCAGGGGGCTTAGCAATCAGCCCCAGCATTTT	CSARAPRGLSNQPQHF
TRBV20-1	-	-	TRBJ1-5	14	TGCAGTGCTAGAGTCGGAGCCAGGGGTGAGCCCCAGCATTTT	CSARVGARGEPQHF
TRBV10-1	-	TRBD2	TRBJ2-1	17	TGCGCCAGCAGTGAGTCTAGCGGGGTGGCCTCCTACAATGAGCAGTTCTTC	CASSESSGVASYNEQFF
TRBV27	-	-	TRBJ2-7	19	TGTGCCAGCAGTCCCATATCCCCCCCATCGGGACCTCTATCCTACGAGCAGTACTTC	CASSPISPPSGPLSYEQYF
TRBV27	-	TRBD1	TRBJ1-5	14	TGTGCCAGCAGTATAACAGGGGGCTATCAGCCCCAGCATTTT	CASSITGGYQPQHF
TRBV28	-	-	TRBJ2-1	15	TGTGCCAGCAGTTTTCAACTGGGGACATACAATGAGCAGTTCTTC	CASSFQLGTYNEQFF
TRBV29-1	many	-	TRBJ2-3	12	TGCAGCTGGAGTGGTAGCACAGATACGCAGTATTTT	CSWSGSTDTQYF
TRBV20-1	-	TRBD1	TRBJ2-5	14	TGCAGTGCTGGAGACAGGGGGTTCCAAGAGACCCAGTACTTC	CSAGDRGFQETQYF
TRBV12-3/TRBV12-4	few	-	TRBJ1-1	12	TGTGCCAGCAGTTTTACTACCCTCGAAGCTTTCTTT	CASSFTTLEAFF
TRBV7-9	-	TRBD1	TRBJ2-2	14	TGTGCCAGCAGCTTTGGACAGGGCACCGGGGAGCTGTTTTTT	CASSFGQGTGELFF
TRBV6-1	-	-	TRBJ2-4	15	TGTGCCAGCAGTGGGACGGAACTAGCCAAAAACATTCAGTACTTC	CASSGTELAKNIQYF
TRBV20-1	-	TRBD2	TRBJ2-7	12	TGCAGTGCTCCGGGACTAGGCTACGAGCAGTACTTC	CSAPGLGYEQYF
TRBV5-1	-	TRBD1	TRBJ1-4	16	TGCGCCAGCAGCTTGGGGGGGACAGCCTATAATGAAAAACTGTTTTTT	CASSLGGTAYNEKLFF
TRBV20-1	-	TRBD1	TRBJ2-5	14	TGCAGTGCTCAAGGACAGGGAGCGGCGGGGACCCAGTACTTC	CSAQGQGAAGTQYF
TRBV4-2	few	-	TRBJ1-6	16	TGTGCCAGCAGCCATCCCGAGAGGGGTGGTAATTCACCCCTCCACTTT	CASSHPERGGNSPLHF
TRBV10-2	few	TRBD1	TRBJ2-7	14	TGCGCCAGCAACAGTGGGGCAGGGGGCTACGAGCAGTACTTC	CASNSGAGGYEQYF
TRBV4-1	few	TRBD2	TRBJ2-6	18	TGCGCCAGCAGCCTCCCGACTAGCGGGGGATCTGGGGCCAACGTCCTGACTTTC	CASSLPTSGGSGANVLTF
TRBV11-2	-	-	TRBJ2-3	16	TGTGCCAGCAGCTCTGGGGCGGGGGCCCTCACAGATACGCAATATTTT	CASSSGAGALTDTQYF
TRBV5-5	few	-	TRBJ2-7	14	TGTGCCAGCGGCTATTTGGGCTTCTCCTACGAGCAGTACTTC	CASGYLGFSYEQYF
TRBV5-1	few	-	TRBJ2-3	16	TGCGCCAGCAGCTTGGAGGCCCTATCTAGCACAGATACGCAGTATTTT	CASSLEALSSTDTQYF